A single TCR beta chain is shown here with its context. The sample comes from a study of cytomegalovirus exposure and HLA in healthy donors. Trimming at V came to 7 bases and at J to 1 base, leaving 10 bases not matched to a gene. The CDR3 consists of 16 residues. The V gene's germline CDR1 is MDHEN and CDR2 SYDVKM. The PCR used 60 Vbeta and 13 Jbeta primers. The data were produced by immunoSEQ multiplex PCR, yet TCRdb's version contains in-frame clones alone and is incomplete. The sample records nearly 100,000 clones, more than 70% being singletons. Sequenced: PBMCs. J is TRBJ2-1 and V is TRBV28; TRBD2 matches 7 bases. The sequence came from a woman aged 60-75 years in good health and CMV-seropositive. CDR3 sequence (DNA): TGTGCCAGCACGGGGGGTAAGGGCAGGTCCTACAATGAGCAGTTCTTC. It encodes CASTGGKGRSYNEQFF.